This T cell receptor (beta chain) was sequenced for a study of OX40 agonist ivuxolimab in advanced cancers. Describing the broader study: Ivuxolimab, which targeted the costimulatory receptor OX40 (CD134), was an agonistic, fully human IgG2 monoclonal antibody. Intravenous ivuxolimab was administered to patients every 2 weeks at six dose levels: 0.01, 0.1, 0.3, 1.5, 3 and 10 mg/kg. Of the roughly 52 patients in dose escalation, around 19 had hepatocellular carcinoma, approximately 15 had melanoma, 9 had renal cell carcinoma and 9 had head and neck cancer. In the dose-escalation cohort, 75% to 85% of patients were male, and the mean age was 60 years with a range of roughly 20 to 80. Prior anti-PD-1, anti-PD-L1 or anti-CTLA-4 therapy was permitted, and less than 45% of dose-escalation patients had received checkpoint inhibitors. Partial responses occurred in three dose-escalation patients, of whom one had hepatocellular carcinoma and two had cutaneous melanoma. Peripheral TCRbeta sequencing was intended to test whether TCR sequence diversity was altered and clonal T-cell expansion was caused by ivuxolimab. The paper covers the monotherapy dose-escalation part of the phase I ivuxolimab trial, which included N ≈ 52 patients. The research as a whole found: The antigen specificity of the peripheral T cells that underwent clonal expansion was not determined. After ivuxolimab, more expanded clones were found on average in CD8+ T cells than in CD4+ T cells. Low levels of normalized T-cell clonal expansion were also seen in some patients who did not respond. At doses of 0.1 to 3.0 mg/kg, clonal expansion of both CD4+ and CD8+ blood T cells was observed from baseline to week 6. In the 0.1-3.0 mg/kg groups, partial responders were among the patients with the lowest normalized peripheral clonal expansion, particularly in CD8+ T cells.

The cysteine opens and the phenylalanine closes a CDR3 of 14 amino acids. The retained sequence is limited to the CDR3, 42 bases, with the frame set at the first base. From V the trimming removes 5 bases and from J it removes 3 bases, while the gene matches leave 4 bases of the junction unaccounted for. CDR1 KGHSH and CDR2 LQKENI were looked up in the germline V gene. Concerning this clone itself: Its antigen is unknown. Qualities for individual bases were not recorded, and no much larger clone is one base off.

To sequence the TCRbeta CDR3 region, genomic DNA was isolated from the sorted cells. The immunoSEQ Assay was used to sequence the TCRbeta CDR3 regions. In TCRdb, the immuneACCESS table is reduced to in-frame sequences with V and J assigned. These tables do not hold every clone; where another copy was compared, an unresolved V gene accounts for under half, and the others remain unexplained. This sample is represented by about 37,000 clones; more than 85% of them were singletons. The ten largest clones add up to over 15% of the sample. The trial excluded patients who had a history of autoimmune disease or who were on systemic immunosuppression. In every dose cohort, peripheral blood was drawn for TCR sequencing at baseline, cycle 4 day 1, and cycle 7 day 1. Samples were obtained from an open-label, multicenter, first-in-human phase I dose-escalation trial of ivuxolimab. The trial enrolled adults with locally advanced or metastatic head and neck squamous cell, hepatocellular, melanoma or renal cell carcinoma. Before TCR sequencing, CD4+ T cells and CD8+ T cells were sorted from peripheral blood as separate populations.

The chain joins TRBV18 to TRBJ2-7, and 10 bases in between align with TRBD1. The sequences come from CD4+ or CD8+ T cells sorted from blood, collected in a trial of the OX40 agonist ivuxolimab. This TCR was recovered from an adult with an advanced solid tumor such as melanoma, head and neck, liver or kidney cancer. The nucleotide sequence is given as TGTGCCAGCTCAGCCCGGGACAGGGGCTACGAGCAGTACTTC. Its product reads: CASSARDRGYEQYF.